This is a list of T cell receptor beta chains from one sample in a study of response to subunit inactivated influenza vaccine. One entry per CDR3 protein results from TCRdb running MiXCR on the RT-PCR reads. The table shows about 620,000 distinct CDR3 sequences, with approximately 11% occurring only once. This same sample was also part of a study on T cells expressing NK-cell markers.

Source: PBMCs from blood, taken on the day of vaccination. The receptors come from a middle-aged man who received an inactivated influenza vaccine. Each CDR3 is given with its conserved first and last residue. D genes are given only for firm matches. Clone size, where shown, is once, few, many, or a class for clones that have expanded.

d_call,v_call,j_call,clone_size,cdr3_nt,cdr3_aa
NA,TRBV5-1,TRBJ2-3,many,TGCGCCAGCAGCTTTAGGGACAAGGGACGTACGCAGTATTTT,CASSFRDKGRTQYF
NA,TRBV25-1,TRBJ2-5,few,TGTGCCAGCAGTAGTAGCGGAGATATCAAAGAGACCCAGTACTTC,CASSSSGDIKETQYF
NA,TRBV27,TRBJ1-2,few,TGTGCCAGCAGTTCCGCTCGGGGGGCGCTTCCCTATGGCTACACCTTC,CASSSARGALPYGYTF
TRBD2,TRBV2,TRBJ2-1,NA,TGTGCCAGCAGCCCCTTAAGTGGGGGGGATCTTTACAATGAGCAGTTCTTC,CASSPLSGGDLYNEQFF
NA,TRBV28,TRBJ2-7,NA,TGTGCCAGCCTAACAGGGATCCACGAGCAGTACTTC,CASLTGIHEQYF
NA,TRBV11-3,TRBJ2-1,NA,TGTGCCAGCAGCTTAGAGGGGAGGGGGGGCCGAGAGCAGTTCTTC,CASSLEGRGGREQFF
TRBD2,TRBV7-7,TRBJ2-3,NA,TGTGCCAGCAGCCCCGTCCCGGGACTAGTGGAGACAGATACGCAGTATTTT,CASSPVPGLVETDTQYF
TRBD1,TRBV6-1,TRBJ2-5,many,TGTGCCAGCAGCCGGGACAGGGTTTCAGAGACCCAGTACTTC,CASSRDRVSETQYF
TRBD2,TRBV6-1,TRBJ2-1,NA,TGTGCCAGCGAGCGGGGTCGGGATAATGAGCAGTTCTTC,CASERGRDNEQFF
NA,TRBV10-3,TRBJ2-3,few,TGTGCCATCAGTGATGAGGGGAAAAGCACAGATACGCAGTATTTT,CAISDEGKSTDTQYF
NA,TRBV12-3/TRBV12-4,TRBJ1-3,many,TGTGCCAGCAGTTCGGGACCAAACTCTGGAAACACCATATATTTT,CASSSGPNSGNTIYF
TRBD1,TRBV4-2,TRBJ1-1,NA,TGTGCCAGCAGCCAATTTCGAGGGGGCGAAATCTCCCGCACTGAAGCTTTCTTT,CASSQFRGGEISRTEAFF
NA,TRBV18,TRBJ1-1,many,TGTGCCAGCTCACCAAGTGGCGGAACTGAAGCTTTCTTT,CASSPSGGTEAFF
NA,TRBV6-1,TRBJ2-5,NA,TGTGCCAGCAGTGCTGTGGGGGAGACCCAGTACTTC,CASSAVGETQYF
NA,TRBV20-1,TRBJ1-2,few,TGCAGTGCCCCGATTCTTAACTATGGCTACACCTTC,CSAPILNYGYTF
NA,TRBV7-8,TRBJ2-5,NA,TGTGCCAGCAGCTTAATCAGTCAGGGGGAGACCCAGTACTTC,CASSLISQGETQYF
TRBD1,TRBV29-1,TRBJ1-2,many,TGCAGCGTTGACCCCGGGACAGGGAGCGGCTACACCTTC,CSVDPGTGSGYTF
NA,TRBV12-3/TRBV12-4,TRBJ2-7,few,TGTGCCAGCAGTCCTCGGCAGGGGAGATCCTACGAGCAGTACTTC,CASSPRQGRSYEQYF
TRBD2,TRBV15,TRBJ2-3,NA,TGTGCCACCAGCAGAGAGGGGACTAGCGGCCTAATTAGCACAGATACGCAGTATTTT,CATSREGTSGLISTDTQYF
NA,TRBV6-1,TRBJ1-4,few,TGTGCCAGCAGGGGCGCAACTAATGAAAAACTGTTTTTT,CASRGATNEKLFF
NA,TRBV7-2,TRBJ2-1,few,TGTGCCAGCAGCTTAAGTCCCCGAGAGCCGCCCAGGGATGAGCAGTTCTTC,CASSLSPREPPRDEQFF
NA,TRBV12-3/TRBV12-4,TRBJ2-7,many,TGTGCCAGCAGTTTGGAGGGGAGTGACGAGCAGTACTTC,CASSLEGSDEQYF
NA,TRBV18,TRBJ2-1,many,TGTGCCAGCTCAATAAACGGCGGGTCCAATGAGCAGTTCTTC,CASSINGGSNEQFF
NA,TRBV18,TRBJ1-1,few,TGTGCCAGCTCCCTTACACGTAGTGATGAAGCTTTCTTT,CASSLTRSDEAFF
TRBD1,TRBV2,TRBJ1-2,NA,TGTGCCAGCAGTGGAGGGGACAGATATGGCTACACCTTC,CASSGGDRYGYTF
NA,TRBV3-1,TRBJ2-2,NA,TGTGCCAGCAGCCCAACAATCACCGGGGAGCTGTTTTTT,CASSPTITGELFF
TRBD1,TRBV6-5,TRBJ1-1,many,TGTGCCAGCAGTTCGACAGGGAAGGCTGAAGCTTTCTTT,CASSSTGKAEAFF
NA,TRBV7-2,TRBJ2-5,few,TGTGCCAGCAGCTTAGTCACAGCGAAAGGAGAGACCCAGTACTTC,CASSLVTAKGETQYF
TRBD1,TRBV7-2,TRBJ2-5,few,TGTGCCAGCAGCCGGGACAGTCACCAAGAGACCCAGTACTTC,CASSRDSHQETQYF
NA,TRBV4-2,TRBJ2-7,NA,TGTGCCAGCAGCCAAGGATACGGAAGGAGCGGCGAGCAGTACTTC,CASSQGYGRSGEQYF
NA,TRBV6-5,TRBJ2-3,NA,TGTGCCAGCAGTTACCTCCGGACTAGCACAGATACGCAGTATTTT,CASSYLRTSTDTQYF
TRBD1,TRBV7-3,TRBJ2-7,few,TGTGCCAGCAGCCAAAACAGACAGGGGGACTACGAGCAGTACTTC,CASSQNRQGDYEQYF
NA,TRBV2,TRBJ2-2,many,TGTGCCCAGCAATACGGGCCTATCAACACCGGGGAGCTGTTTTTT,CAQQYGPINTGELFF
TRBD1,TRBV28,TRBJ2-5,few,TGTGCCAGCACCCAGGGGGCGCAGGAGACCCAGTACTTC,CASTQGAQETQYF
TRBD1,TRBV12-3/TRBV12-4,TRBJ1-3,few,TGTGCCAGCAGTCAGGGGGGAGGTGGCTCTGGAAACACCATATATTTT,CASSQGGGGSGNTIYF
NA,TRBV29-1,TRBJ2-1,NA,TGCAGCGGGCGCTGGGGGAGCTCCTACAATGAGCAGTTCTTC,CSGRWGSSYNEQFF
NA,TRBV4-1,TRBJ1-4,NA,TGCGCCAGCAGCCAAACGTTTTTGGGTAGCACCCCAAATGAAAAACTGTTTTTT,CASSQTFLGSTPNEKLFF
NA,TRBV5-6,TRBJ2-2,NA,TGTGCCAGCAGCCAGGGTTGGACGAACACCGGGGAGCTGTTTTTT,CASSQGWTNTGELFF
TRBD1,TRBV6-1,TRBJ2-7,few,TGTGCCAGCAGTGTCCGACAGGGGTACGAGCAGTACTTC,CASSVRQGYEQYF
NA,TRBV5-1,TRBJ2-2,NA,TGCGCCAGCAGCTTGGTGGGGGCATACACCGGGGAGCTGTTTTTT,CASSLVGAYTGELFF
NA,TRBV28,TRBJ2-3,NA,TGTGCCAGCAGTTCCCCTCGTCTCACAGATACGCAGTATTTT,CASSSPRLTDTQYF
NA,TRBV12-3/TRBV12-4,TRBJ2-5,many,TGTGCCAGCAGGAGGGGGATTCAAGAGACCCAGTACTTC,CASRRGIQETQYF
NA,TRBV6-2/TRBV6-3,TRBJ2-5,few,TGTGCCAGCAGCCTGCAGTACCAAGAGACCCAGTACTTC,CASSLQYQETQYF